Only a few counts were recorded for the clone carrying this TCR beta chain. Its antigen is unidentified. One entry per CDR3 protein results from TCRdb running MiXCR on the reads. The sample yields over 150,000 distinct CDR3 sequences, under 15% seen once. This entry belongs to a study of T cell repertoires in cytomegalovirus infection. About the research overall: Evidence of both CMV infection and a matching HLA type came from public TCR beta signatures.

Study conclusions and caveats: Dominating the ex vivo response were HLA-C-restricted CMV-specific TCR beta clonotypes.

Germline V CDR1 and CDR2: SGHDN, FVKESK. V lost 7 bases and J 3 bases, leaving 21 bases between the germline ends. The CDR3 is made up of 16 amino acids. The sequencing sample was made of PBMCs. This clonotype was obtained from a human donor in good health (CMV status not recorded). Some clones in this sample may be carry-over from other donors' samples. The rearrangement uses TRBV14 and TRBJ2-5; the D call may be TRBD1 or TRBD2 (6 bases each). CDR3 sequence (DNA): TGTGCCAGCAACGCCGGGGGTCAGGGGTGGAAAGAGACCCAGTACTTC. Translated: CASNAGGQGWKETQYF.